This TCR beta chain emerged from a study of CD8 T cells in ankylosing spondylitis. Study-wide results and caveats: Disease-linked clones reportedly concentrated significantly in matched ankylosing spondylitis synovial fluid.

Quantitative 5'-RACE with molecular barcodes was used to make the TCR beta libraries. A single record per CDR3 protein comes from TCRdb applying MiXCR to the 5' RACE reads. The repertoire holds 150,000 to 200,000 distinct CDR3 sequences, 13% seen once, with about 10% in the top ten. This clonotype has just a few counts. What it binds is not known. This CDR3 comprises 15 residues. V dropped 6 bases and J dropped 0 bases, with 12 bases sitting between them. The chain carries TRBV12-3 or TRBV12-4 and TRBJ1-3, with D maybe TRBD1 (5 bases). The sample was blood, either unsorted or a sorted T cell fraction (not recorded which). The clonotype was recovered from a female donor with ankylosing spondylitis or in good health (not recorded which). In DNA form, the CDR3 reads TGTGCCAGCAGAGCGACAGCTTCCTCTGGAAACACCATATATTTT. This gives the protein CASRATASSGNTIYF.